The 15 T cell receptor beta chains listed next were all sequenced from one sample in a study of siplizumab effects on memory and regulatory T cells. The repertoire was sequenced with immunoSEQ multiplex PCR; TCRdb's copy has only in-frame clones and lacks some. The repertoire holds approximately 100,000 clones, with about 91% as singletons. Sample: CD4+ T cells sorted from blood. Every receptor here comes from a human donor in good health. Some clones in this sample may be carry-over from other donors' samples.

The chain joins TRBV6-6 to TRBJ2-3; weak D call: TRBD1 (6 bases). Trimming cost V 3 bases and J 6 bases, with 16 bases left between them. CDR1 is MNHNY and CDR2 is SVGAGI in the germline V gene (reference sequence). This CDR3 is built from 15 residues. The CDR3 here is CASSYSNRAEDTQYF. CDR3 in DNA: TGTGCCAGCAGTTATTCAAACAGGGCTGAGGATACGCAGTATTTT.

This chain uses TRBV4-2 with TRBJ2-1; TRBD2 agrees at 10 bases. After removal of 2 bases from V and 3 bases from J, the junction contained 7 bases not matched to a gene. CDR1 LGHNA and CDR2 YNFKEQ come from the germline V gene. This CDR3 has 17 amino acids. This chain's CDR3 is CASSQSPGLAFYNEQFF. The CDR3 DNA is TGTGCCAGCAGCCAATCTCCGGGACTAGCGTTCTACAATGAGCAGTTCTTC.

This chain joins TRBV6-6 and TRBJ1-4; 7 nucleotides match TRBD1. J gave up 14 bases and V 5 bases, and 5 bases lay outside the gene matches. This CDR3 contains 11 residues. CDR1 MNHNY and CDR2 SVGAGI come from the germline V gene (reference sequence). DNA of the CDR3: TGTGCCAGCAGTCAGGGACAGTTGCTGTTTTTT. It yields the protein CASSQGQLLFF.

The chain employs TRBV4-1 and TRBJ1-5; D is undetermined. This CDR3 is 16 amino acids long. Deletions cut 0 bases from V and 1 base from J, with 10 bases between. The germline gives CDR1 MGHRA, CDR2 YSYEKL. Written as DNA, the CDR3 is TGCGCCAGCAGCCAAGATGGGAAAGGGAGCAATCAGCCCCAGCATTTT. Protein sequence: CASSQDGKGSNQPQHF.

The genes are TRBV7-9 and TRBJ2-7; unclear D gene. This CDR3 is 15 amino acids long. CDR1 is SEHNR and CDR2 is FQNEAQ in the germline V gene (reference sequence). V lost 4 bases and J lost 4, with 17 bases in between. CDR3: CASSSHTIPKYEQYF. DNA of the CDR3: TGTGCCAGCAGCTCACACACCATCCCGAAATACGAGCAGTACTTC.

The J gene is TRBJ2-1, the V gene TRBV4-1, with D perhaps TRBD1 (5 bases). Germline V gene data show CDR1 as MGHRA and CDR2 as YSYEKL. Trimming pared 0 bases from V and 4 bases from J, leaving 10 bases between. The CDR3 length is 15 residues. In DNA form, the CDR3 reads TGCGCCAGCAGCCAAGATTGGCAGGGTTACAATGAGCAGTTCTTC. Protein product: CASSQDWQGYNEQFF.

J is TRBJ1-2 and V is TRBV28, with a tentative D call TRBD1 (5 bases). Trimming stripped 6 bases from V and 0 bases from J, with 17 bases between. Germline V gene lookup returns CDR1 MDHEN and CDR2 SYDVKM. The CDR3 length is 16 residues. The CDR3 region is CASSRRTGRTNYGYTF. CDR3 bases: TGTGCCAGCAGCCGACGTACGGGACGGACTAACTATGGCTACACCTTC.

This chain joins TRBV19 and TRBJ1-3; D call uncertain. The CDR3 sequence is 15 residues long. Germline CDR1 reads LNHDA; CDR2 reads SQIVND (reference sequence). V was pared by 6 bases and J by 1 base, with 13 bases between. The CDR3 nucleotides read TGTGCCAGTAGGATGCCATCGAGTTCTGGAAACACCATATATTTT. Translation gives CASRMPSSSGNTIYF.

The genes are TRBV27 and TRBJ1-5; 8 bases map to TRBD1. In germline, CDR1 is MNHEY, CDR2 SMNVEV (reference sequence). The CDR3 runs 15 residues. After removal of 5 bases from V and 3 bases from J, the junction contained 6 bases not matched to a gene. The CDR3 DNA follows: TGTGCCAGCAGTCCACACAGGGGGGACAATCAGCCCCAGCATTTT. Protein product: CASSPHRGDNQPQHF.

The chain is built from TRBV25-1 and TRBJ1-4; D unresolved. The CDR3 totals 12 residues. Germline V gene sequence: CDR1 MGHDK, CDR2 SYGVNS. The V and J ends lost 10 bases and 6 bases respectively, with 12 bases between them. The CDR3 loop is CATLGFYEKLFF. The CDR3 DNA follows: TGTGCCACCCTAGGGTTTTATGAAAAACTGTTTTTT.

This clone was detected once. J is TRBJ2-7 and V is TRBV6-6; D is unclear. Looked up from germline, CDR1 is MNHNY and CDR2 is SVGAGI (reference sequence). The length of the CDR3 is 15 residues. Trimming took off 2 bases at V and 0 bases at J, with 11 bases between the two ends. CDR3 sequence: CASSYSGRNSYEQYF. In DNA, the CDR3 is TGTGCCAGCAGTTACAGTGGCAGGAACTCCTACGAGCAGTACTTC.

V is TRBV7-8 and J is TRBJ1-3; D might be TRBD1 (6 bases). Between the trimmed V and J ends, which lost 2 bases and 2 bases, there was a span of 13 bases. The germline V gene has CDR1 SGHVS and CDR2 FQNEAQ. There are 16 residues in the CDR3. CDR3 region: CASSLRGRGTGNTIYF. DNA for the CDR3: TGTGCCAGCAGCTTAAGGGGGAGGGGGACTGGAAACACCATATATTTT.

This chain connects TRBV19 to TRBJ2-3; D possibly corresponds to TRBD1 (6 bases). The ends were cut back, 1 base at V and 0 bases at J, with 14 bases in the middle. The CDR3 runs 17 residues. Per the germline V gene, CDR1 is LNHDA and CDR2 is SQIVND (reference sequence). The DNA of the CDR3 is TGTGCCAGTAGTATAGTCGGGACACCCTCTAGCACAGATACGCAGTATTTT. This translates into CASSIVGTPSSTDTQYF.

The J gene is TRBJ1-1, the V gene TRBV5-1; possibly TRBD1 for D (5 bases). The CDR3 is made up of 15 amino acids. Trimming removed 2 bases from V and 0 bases from J, with 11 bases in between. The germline gives CDR1 SGHRS, CDR2 YFSETQ. For the CDR3, the DNA is TGCGCCAGCAGCTTAACGGGACCGTTGAACACTGAAGCTTTCTTT. It yields the protein CASSLTGPLNTEAFF.

This chain joins TRBV7-9 and TRBJ1-1, with TRBD1 identical over 8 bases. CDR3 length: 15 residues. Germline CDR1 SEHNR, CDR2 FQNEAQ (reference sequence). V was pared by 3 bases and J by 1 base, with 4 bases of the junction left unmatched. CDR3 protein: CASSFPDRANTEAFF. In nucleotides, the CDR3 is TGTGCCAGCAGCTTCCCGGACAGGGCGAACACTGAAGCTTTCTTT.